This TCR beta chain stems from a study of blood T cell repertoires in COVID-19. Looking at the study overall: Samples representing acute and convalescent COVID-19 were sourced from the United States, Italy and Spain. From T cells, B-cell-depleted T cells, or PBMCs came the material, which was cDNA or gDNA.

Per the original methods: The assay estimated nucleated cells by amplifying reference gene primers. TCRdb's table, derived via immunoSEQ multiplex PCR, lists solely in-frame clones and lacks some. V, J and clone size are taken as reported in that table, and D and trimming were inferred from the DNA itself. The table lists some 700,000 clones, 80% to 90% of them singletons. V lost 3 bases and J lost 0; bases outside the gene matches: 11. CDR3 length: 19 amino acids. Germline V gene sequence: CDR1 SGDLS, CDR2 YYNGEE. This TCR was recovered from a woman aged 18-35 years with acute or convalescent COVID-19. Sample: peripheral blood. The gene calls are TRBV9 and TRBJ2-6, with 8 bases identical to TRBD1. CDR3 DNA: TGTGCCAGCAGCGACTCCGGGACAGGAGTCAACTCTGGGGCCAACGTCCTGACTTTC. This sequence encodes CASSDSGTGVNSGANVLTF.